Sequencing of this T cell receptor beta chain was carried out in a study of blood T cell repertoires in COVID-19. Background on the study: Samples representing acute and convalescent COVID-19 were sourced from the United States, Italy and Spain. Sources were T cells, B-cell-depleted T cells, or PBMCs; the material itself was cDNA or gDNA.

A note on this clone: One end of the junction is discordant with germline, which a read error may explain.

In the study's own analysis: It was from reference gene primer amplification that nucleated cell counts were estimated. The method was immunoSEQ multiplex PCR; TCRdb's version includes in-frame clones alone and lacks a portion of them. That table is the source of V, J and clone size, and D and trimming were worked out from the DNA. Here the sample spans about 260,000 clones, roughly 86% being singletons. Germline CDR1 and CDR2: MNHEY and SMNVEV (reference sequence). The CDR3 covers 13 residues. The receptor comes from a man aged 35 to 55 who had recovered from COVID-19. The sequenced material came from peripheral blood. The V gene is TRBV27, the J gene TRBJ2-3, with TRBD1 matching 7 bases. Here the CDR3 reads CATRRGPTGTQYF. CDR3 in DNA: TGTGCCACCAGAAGGGGGCCGACAGGTACGCAGTATTTT.